The 8 T cell receptor beta chains reported below all come from one sample, sequenced in a study of T-cell reconstitution after alpha-beta-depleted transplantation in children. Researchers prepared the TCRbeta library using unique molecular identifiers, the study reports. TCRdb called the PCR reads again in MiXCR, with one record for every CDR3 protein. The table lists 500,000 or so distinct CDR3 sequences, 32% of them singletons. Material: PBMCs from the stem cell graft donor, obtained from the stem cell graft. These receptors all stem from a human donor who donated a stem cell graft to a child with aplastic anemia.

This clonotype was counted between two and nine times. The chain carries TRBV5-1 and TRBJ2-3; the match to TRBD1 covers 9 bases. This CDR3 has 15 residues. Per the germline V gene, CDR1 is SGHRS and CDR2 is YFSETQ. J was trimmed by 7 bases and V by 1 base; bases with no gene match: 7. The CDR3 is CASSLRTGDINTQYF. CDR3 nucleotide sequence: TGCGCCAGCAGCTTGCGGACAGGGGATATAAATACGCAGTATTTT.

This clonotype has only a few counts. This chain uses TRBV7-3 with TRBJ2-3, with a possible D match to TRBD2 (6 bases). V dropped 5 bases and J dropped 5 bases, with 23 bases sitting between them. The CDR3 covers 17 residues. Germline CDR1 is SGHTA and CDR2 is FQGTGA. This CDR3 is CASSRGWGGESGDTQYF. CDR3 DNA sequence: TGTGCCAGCAGCCGAGGTTGGGGAGGAGAATCGGGAGATACGCAGTATTTT.

The chain joins TRBV3-1 to TRBJ2-7, with a weak D call TRBD1 (5 bases). Trimming pared 4 bases from V and 2 bases from J, leaving 18 bases between. Per the germline V gene, CDR1 is LGHDT and CDR2 is YNNKEL (reference sequence). The CDR3 runs 16 residues. The CDR3 DNA reads TGTGCCAGCAGCCGTTTGTCAGGGAAGGAGACCTACGAGCAGTACTTC. Its protein product is CASSRLSGKETYEQYF.

The rearrangement links TRBV7-2 to TRBJ1-6; TRBD1 agrees at 9 bases. The CDR3 has 15 residues. CDR1 is SGHTA and CDR2 is FQGNSA in the germline V gene. The J segment lost 10 bases and the V segment lost 1 base, leaving 5 bases of the junction unmatched. In DNA, the CDR3 is TGTGCCAGCAGCTTAGTGGACAGGGGAAGCTCACCCCTCCACTTT. Residues: CASSLVDRGSSPLHF.

Here the CDR3 DNA reads TGTGCCAGCAGCTTAGACCCCAGGGGCTACGAGCAGTACGTC. Residues: CASSLDPRGYEQYV. V is TRBV11-3 and J is TRBJ2-7; D may be TRBD1 (6 bases). CDR3 length: 14 amino acids. CDR1 and CDR2 from the germline V gene are SGHNT and YENEEA. The V and J ends lost 0 bases and 3 bases respectively, with 9 bases between them.

The table lists this clonotype with many counts. This chain joins TRBV5-5 and TRBJ1-2; TRBD1 aligns across 10 bases. The V gene's germline CDR1 is SGHKS and CDR2 YYEKEE (reference sequence). V dropped 4 bases and J dropped 7; count of bases not matched to a gene: 13. CDR3 length: 16 residues. CDR3 sequence: CASSPTGTGDPLGYTF. As DNA, the CDR3 is TGTGCCAGCAGCCCCACAGGGACAGGGGATCCCCTTGGCTACACCTTC.

The gene calls are TRBV20-1 and TRBJ2-5, with D possibly being TRBD2 (5 bases). The germline V and J ends were trimmed by 6 bases and 1 base, with 18 bases remaining between them. The CDR3 runs 15 residues. Germline lookup yields CDR1 DFQATT and CDR2 SNEGSKA (reference sequence). The CDR3 DNA reads as TGCAGTGCCCTGAGAGGCGGGCGGGCCCAAGAGACCCAGTACTTC. Translating it yields CSALRGGRAQETQYF.

The chain carries TRBV20-1 and TRBJ1-5; 9 bases agree with TRBD1. CDR1 and CDR2 from the germline V gene are DFQATT and SNEGSKA (reference sequence). CDR3 length: 15 residues. The ends lost 6 bases at V and 3 bases at J; junction bases unmatched: 9. The chain's CDR3 is CSAGIGQGLNQPQHF. The CDR3 DNA is TGCAGTGCCGGGATCGGACAGGGGCTCAATCAGCCCCAGCATTTT.